What follows is one TCR beta chain and its context. The CDR3 is 16 amino acids. Trimming left V 6 bases short and J 6 bases short, with 20 bases between. Germline V CDR1 and CDR2: SGHTA, FQGNSA. Only in-frame clones appear in the TCRdb table, and some are missing; sequencing was by immunoSEQ multiplex PCR. Here the sample spans 700,000 or so clones, 70% to 90% being singletons. This specimen belongs to a study of shared T cell receptors in the human thymus. The same sample was also studied in work on human thymus T cells. That paper notes: Samples came from healthy Finnish infants during open corrective cardiac surgery. Thymic material originated from resections removed in the course of corrective heart surgery. Related work found strong thymic repertoire overlap between unrelated individuals.

Sequencing used thymocytes. The clonotype was recovered from a girl younger than two with a congenital heart defect. The chain joins TRBV7-2 to TRBJ1-4; D unclear. CDR3 coding DNA: TGTGCCAGCAGTCGCTTAGGTGCGGGTGGGCATGAAAAACTGTTTTTT. It is translated as CASSRLGAGGHEKLFF.